The 30 T cell receptor beta chains listed next were all sequenced from one sample in a study of blood T cell repertoires in COVID-19. Profiling relied on immunoSEQ multiplex PCR, and the TCRdb table lists in-frame clones only, not all of them. The sample consists of some 170,000 clones, roughly four fifths of them appearing once. Source material: peripheral blood. These receptors all come from a human donor in a cohort sampled during active COVID-19.

This CDR3 reads CATSRGRGTEAFF. CDR3 DNA sequence: TGTGCCACCAGCAGGGGGCGGGGTACTGAAGCTTTCTTT. The chain employs TRBV15 and TRBJ1-1; TRBD1 might be the D (5 bases). Deletions cut 3 bases from V and 5 bases from J, with 10 bases between. This CDR3 comprises 13 residues. The germline V gene encodes CDR1 LNHNV and CDR2 YYDKDF (reference sequence).

This chain joins TRBV25-1 and TRBJ1-4; maybe TRBD1 (6 bases). Trimming pared 0 bases from V and 7 bases from J, leaving 15 bases between. Germline assignment: CDR1 MGHDK and CDR2 SYGVNS. The CDR3 is made up of 16 amino acids. Here the CDR3 reads CASSEYRKQGGEKLFF. DNA of the CDR3: TGTGCCAGCAGTGAATACCGAAAACAGGGTGGTGAAAAACTGTTTTTT.

The rearrangement uses TRBV11-2 and TRBJ2-3, with D possibly matching TRBD1 (5 bases). Trimming took 6 bases from V and 6 from J, leaving 19 bases between them. Germline CDR1 reads SGHAT; CDR2 reads FQNNGV. This CDR3 comprises 15 residues. The CDR3 DNA follows: TGTGCCAGCAGTCAGGGTTGGGGTGGCCCTGATACGCAGTATTTT. It codes for CASSQGWGGPDTQYF.

The V call is TRBV6-5, the J call TRBJ2-1; D may be TRBD2 (6 bases). From germline, CDR1 is MNHEY and CDR2 SVGAGI. Trimming took off 4 bases at V and 6 bases at J, with 13 bases between the two ends. This CDR3 contains 14 residues. The CDR3 DNA is TGTGCCAGCAGTTCCACGACTAGTATCAATGAGCAGTTCTTC. Residues: CASSSTTSINEQFF.

This chain links TRBV11-2 with TRBJ1-3; D ambiguous. Per germline, CDR1 SGHAT and CDR2 FQNNGV. Trimming pared 2 bases from V and 8 bases from J, leaving 10 bases between. This CDR3 has 13 amino acids. The CDR3 is CASSLSRLYTIYF. Written as DNA, the CDR3 is TGTGCCAGCAGCTTATCGCGGTTGTACACCATATATTTT.

This clone was detected a few times. J is TRBJ1-6 and V is TRBV28; D gene uncertain. The germline gives CDR1 MDHEN, CDR2 SYDVKM. The V end was cut by 5 bases, the J end by 5 bases, with 13 bases between. CDR3 length equals 15 residues. CDR3 loop: CASSPSNSNNSPLHF. The CDR3 DNA follows: TGTGCCAGCAGTCCCTCCAACAGCAATAATTCACCCCTCCACTTT.

V gene TRBV5-6 combines with J gene TRBJ2-5, with a tentative D call TRBD1 (6 bases). CDR3 length: 16 residues. Trimming took 4 bases from V and 3 from J, leaving 19 bases between them. The germline CDR1 and CDR2 sequences are SGHDT and YYEEEE. CDR3 bases: TGTGCCAGCAGCCCCCTTCTCCGGGACACAAAAGAGACCCAGTACTTC. It is translated as CASSPLLRDTKETQYF.

The chain recombines TRBV19 with TRBJ2-2, with D tentatively TRBD2 (6 bases). V was trimmed by 11 bases and J by 3 bases, leaving 19 bases between them. Per germline, CDR1 LNHDA and CDR2 SQIVND (reference sequence). The CDR3 is made up of 15 amino acids. The CDR3 nucleotides read TGTGCCTCAAAGGGTCCGGGGGAATACACCGGGGAGCTGTTTTTT. It translates to CASKGPGEYTGELFF.

The V gene is TRBV30, the J gene TRBJ1-6; 7 nucleotides line up with TRBD1. Germline trimming cut 0 bases from V and 10 bases from J; bases unmatched to any gene: 3. Germline CDR1 and CDR2: GTSNPN and SVGIG (reference sequence). This CDR3 has 13 residues. DNA for the CDR3: TGTGCCTGGAGTGTTTACAGGGGATCACCCCTCCACTTT. Encoded protein: CAWSVYRGSPLHF.

The chain combines TRBV6-4 with TRBJ2-7, with 10 bases that match TRBD2. The CDR3 consists of 15 residues. J gave up 5 bases and V 7 bases, and 11 bases lay outside the gene matches. From germline, CDR1 is MRHNA and CDR2 SNTAGT. The CDR3 nucleotides are TGTGCCAGCATCTTCGGAGCGGGAGGGTCCCACGAGCAGTACTTC. Translated, it gives CASIFGAGGSHEQYF.

V and J are TRBV5-1 and TRBJ2-1, with 7 bases matching TRBD1. Germline CDR1 reads SGHRS; CDR2 reads YFSETQ. CDR3 length: 14 residues. V was clipped by 3 bases and J by 8 bases; unmatched bases: 8. CDR3 nucleotide sequence: TGCGCCAGCAGCTCCCGGACAGGATTCTATGAGCAGTTCTTC. It yields the protein CASSSRTGFYEQFF. Variable domain in full (rest from reference TRBV5-1 and TRBJ2-1): KAGVTQTPRYLIKTRGQQVTLSCSPISGHRSVSWYQQTPGQGLQFLFEYFSETQRNKGNFPGRFSGRQFSNSRSEMNVSTLELGDSALYLCASSSRTGFYEQFFGPGTRLTVL.

This clone was seen once. The chain uses TRBV19 and TRBJ2-7, with TRBD2 as a possible D gene (5 bases). The CDR3 runs to 13 residues. Trimming took off 3 bases at V and 3 bases at J, with 9 bases between the two ends. Germline CDR1 LNHDA, CDR2 SQIVND (reference sequence). The CDR3 sequence is CASSMTAGYEQYF. The DNA of the CDR3 is TGTGCCAGTAGTATGACTGCGGGCTACGAGCAGTACTTC.

The V gene is TRBV24-1, the J gene TRBJ1-6; perhaps TRBD1 as D (5 bases). The CDR3 is 12 amino acids. Germline lookup yields CDR1 KGHDR and CDR2 SFDVKD. V lost 8 bases, J lost 10 bases, and 11 bases lay in between. DNA for the CDR3: TGTGCCACCAATAGGGGAGGCTCACCCCTCCACTTT. This codes for CATNRGGSPLHF.

The chain links TRBV6-5 to TRBJ1-6, with 7 nucleotides matching TRBD1. V trimming: 7 bases; J trimming: 9 bases; junction bases outside the gene matches: 9. Germline CDR1 is MNHEY and CDR2 is SVGAGI. This CDR3 region has 14 residues. The CDR3 sequence is CASTRQGGGSPLHF. CDR3 bases: TGTGCCAGCACACGACAGGGAGGTGGTTCACCCCTCCACTTT.

This chain links TRBV6-5 with TRBJ1-4; TRBD1 agrees at 7 bases. The V gene end was trimmed by 6 bases and the J gene end by 5 bases; junction bases not matched to a gene: 6. This CDR3 has 14 amino acids. CDR1 is MNHEY and CDR2 is SVGAGI in the germline V gene. CDR3 sequence: CASRAADRNEKLFF. The CDR3 nucleotides are TGTGCCAGCAGGGCCGCGGACAGGAATGAAAAACTGTTTTTT.

This chain joins TRBV4-3 and TRBJ2-5; 9 nucleotides align to TRBD1. CDR1 and CDR2 (germline): LGHNA, YSLEER. With V trimmed by 3 bases and J by 3 bases, 5 bases remained unmatched. This CDR3 has 15 amino acids. The CDR3 sequence is CASSQGGQGKETQYF. CDR3 nucleotides: TGCGCCAGCAGCCAGGGGGGACAGGGTAAAGAGACCCAGTACTTC.

DNA for the CDR3: TGTGCCAGCAGTGTGGGAGGACATAGCACAGATACGCAGTATTTT. Its protein is CASSVGGHSTDTQYF. The chain uses TRBV25-1 and TRBJ2-3; a possible D gene is TRBD2 (6 bases). Trimming took 4 bases from V and 0 from J, leaving 11 bases between them. The CDR3 length is 15 residues. Germline V gene sequence: CDR1 MGHDK, CDR2 SYGVNS.

This clone has a single count. The chain couples TRBV15 to TRBJ2-1; possibly TRBD1 for D (6 bases). Trimming left V 4 bases short and J 12 bases short, with 16 bases between. This CDR3 region has 13 residues. Germline V CDR1 and CDR2: LNHNV, YYDKDF (reference sequence). CDR3 residues: CATSIPAPGVQFF. CDR3 in DNA: TGTGCCACCAGCATTCCCGCTCCAGGGGTGCAGTTCTTC.

The chain has TRBV3-1 (or the pseudogene TRBV3-2) and TRBJ1-4; TRBD1 matches at 7 bases. V lost 4 bases to trimming and J lost 7 bases; unmatched junction nucleotides: 6. Germline CDR1 is LGHDT and CDR2 is YNNKEL (reference sequence). This CDR3 spans 14 amino acids. DNA of the CDR3: TGTGCCAGCAGCCTGAGACAGGGAGGTGAAAAACTGTTTTTT. Its protein product is CASSLRQGGEKLFF.

The chain combines TRBV27 with TRBJ2-7; 9 nucleotides agree with TRBD1. Germline assignment: CDR1 MNHEY and CDR2 SMNVEV (reference sequence). CDR3 length equals 15 residues. J gave up 1 base and V 10 bases, and 11 bases lay outside the gene matches. The CDR3 DNA is TGTGCCATCGGGGGTGGGACAGGGAGATCCTACGAGCAGTACTTC. Encoded protein: CAIGGGTGRSYEQYF.

The rearrangement uses TRBV4-3 and TRBJ1-2, with D tentatively TRBD1 (6 bases). CDR3 length: 15 residues. V lost 3 bases to trimming and J lost 2 bases, with 13 bases between them. Germline CDR1 and CDR2: LGHNA and YSLEER. CDR3 bases: TGCGCCAGCAGCCAGGGGACAAATCAAAACTATGGCTACACCTTC. This gives the protein CASSQGTNQNYGYTF.

J is TRBJ1-1 and V is TRBV19, with 7 positions matching TRBD1. The germline V gene has CDR1 LNHDA and CDR2 SQIVND (reference sequence). The CDR3 covers 13 residues. Losses at the gene ends were 5 bases for V and 3 bases for J; bases not matched to a gene: 3. CDR3 coding DNA: TGTGCCAGTAGTCCGGGACAGTACACTGAAGCTTTCTTT. Encoded protein: CASSPGQYTEAFF.

The CDR3 here is CASSLVGQGTNYGYTF. The DNA for the CDR3 is TGTGCCAGCAGCTTAGTAGGACAGGGGACTAACTATGGCTACACCTTC. The J gene is TRBJ1-2, the V gene TRBV7-2; 9 bases are shared with TRBD1. Germline loops: CDR1 SGHTA, CDR2 FQGNSA. The CDR3 is 16 residues long. The V segment lost 1 base and the J segment 0 bases; nucleotides outside the gene matches: 3.

In nucleotides, the CDR3 is TGTGCCAGTGCCCGGTCGGGGATAGATACGCAGTATTTT. Translating gives CASARSGIDTQYF. This chain links TRBV19 with TRBJ2-3; D may be TRBD2 (5 bases). Germline CDR1 is LNHDA and CDR2 is SQIVND (reference sequence). The CDR3 runs 13 residues. Trimming removed 8 bases from V and 5 bases from J, with 14 bases in between.

The chain has TRBV5-1 and TRBJ2-2, with D tentatively TRBD1 (6 bases). This CDR3 comprises 16 residues. Trimming cost V 3 bases and J 3 bases, with 15 bases left between them. The germline V gene encodes CDR1 SGHRS and CDR2 YFSETQ. CDR3 DNA sequence: TGCGCCAGCAGCTGGTACAGGGCAGGAGACACCGGGGAGCTGTTTTTT. Encoded protein: CASSWYRAGDTGELFF.

The chain employs TRBV5-1 and TRBJ1-3; TRBD1 agrees at 8 bases. This CDR3 contains 16 residues. Germline V lookup: CDR1 SGHRS, CDR2 YFSETQ. V lost 4 bases and J lost 0; bases outside the gene matches: 6. The CDR3: CASSTGQGFSGNTIYF. DNA of the CDR3: TGCGCCAGCAGCACTGGACAGGGCTTCTCTGGAAACACCATATATTTT.

V and J are TRBV6-5 and TRBJ1-1, with D unclear. CDR3 length equals 14 residues. Germline assignment: CDR1 MNHEY and CDR2 SVGAGI. The V gene lost 4 bases and the J gene lost 4 bases, with 13 bases spanning the gap. The CDR3 coding sequence is TGTGCCAGCAGTTCACGCAGGTCAAGCACTGAAGCTTTCTTT. Protein sequence: CASSSRRSSTEAFF.

V and J are TRBV6-5 and TRBJ2-2; the match to TRBD2 covers 9 bases. After removal of 6 bases from V and 7 bases from J, the junction contained 3 bases not matched to a gene. Germline assignment: CDR1 MNHEY and CDR2 SVGAGI. This CDR3 is built from 13 residues. The CDR3 here is CASSGLAIGELFF. DNA of the CDR3: TGTGCCAGCAGCGGACTAGCGATCGGGGAGCTGTTTTTT.

The chain uses TRBV7-2 and TRBJ1-6, with D perhaps TRBD1 (6 bases). The CDR3 runs 15 residues. V was cut by 1 base and J by 4 bases, with 8 bases left in between. Germline assignment: CDR1 SGHTA and CDR2 FQGNSA. For the CDR3, the DNA is TGTGCCAGCAGCTTAGGACAGGCGTATAATTCACCCCTCCACTTT. Its protein product is CASSLGQAYNSPLHF.

This clone was seen only a few times. The CDR3 sequence is CASSESGAGATYEQYF. In DNA, the CDR3 is TGCGCCAGCAGTGAGTCGGGAGCGGGGGCTACCTACGAGCAGTACTTC. The chain combines TRBV10-2 with TRBJ2-7, with 8 bases identical to TRBD2. Germline V gene data show CDR1 as WSHSY and CDR2 as SAAADI. This CDR3 has 16 amino acids. With 0 bases clipped from V and 2 bases from J, the junction kept 6 bases outside the gene matches.